What follows are 27 T cell receptor beta chains derived from one specimen sequenced in a study of neurological immune-mediated disorders. TCRdb redid the calling of the 5' RACE reads with MiXCR, one entry per CDR3 protein. The sample contains tens of thousands of distinct CDR3 sequences, 10% of which appear only once. Sequenced sample: PBMCs. The receptors were gathered from a man aged 40-55 years in good health.

This clonotype was recorded at least ten times. The J gene is TRBJ2-2, the V gene TRBV20-1; TRBD2 matches at 16 bases. Germline trimming cut 3 bases from V and 1 base from J; bases unmatched to any gene: 8. The germline CDR1 and CDR2 sequences are DFQATT and SNEGSKA (reference sequence). The CDR3 spans 19 residues. The CDR3 nucleotides read TGCAGTGCTAGCCCCCAGGGACTAGCGGGGGGGCTGAACACCGGGGAGCTGTTTTTT. It specifies CSASPQGLAGGLNTGELFF.

As to this clonotype: A read error may be the cause here, since a much bigger clone is one base away. The CDR3 is CASSVEIKAGVVLF. DNA for the CDR3: TGTGCCAGCAGCGTTGAGATAAAGGCGGGCGTGGTGCTCTTC. The J gene is TRBJ2-1, the V gene TRBV9; the D gene is possibly TRBD2 (5 bases). This CDR3 has 14 amino acids. CDR1 and CDR2 from the germline V gene are SGDLS and YYNGEE.

In regard to this clonotype: A read error may explain this, as a much larger clone is one base away. The genes are TRBV6-6 and TRBJ1-1; possible D gene TRBD1, 5 bases. This CDR3 region has 14 residues. Germline loops: CDR1 MNHNY, CDR2 SVGAGI (reference sequence). The CDR3 region has the DNA TGTGCCAGCAGTTACGTCAGGGAGAACACTGAAGGTTTCTTT. Amino acids: CASSYVRENTEGFF.

This clonotype was observed at least ten times. The chain uses TRBV14 and TRBJ1-1; D uncertain. Trimming took 4 bases from V and 2 from J, leaving 14 bases between them. Germline CDR1 is SGHDN and CDR2 is FVKESK. This CDR3 comprises 15 residues. CDR3: CASSLLPTGNTEAFF. CDR3 nucleotide sequence: TGTGCCAGCAGCCTTCTCCCGACTGGAAACACTGAAGCTTTCTTT.

V gene TRBV19 combines with J gene TRBJ2-7; perhaps D is TRBD1 or TRBD2 (5 bases each). Germline values: CDR1 LNHDA, CDR2 SQIVND (reference sequence). Trimming removed 3 bases from V and 3 bases from J, with 12 bases in between. The CDR3 is made up of 14 amino acids. CDR3 protein: CASSMAGTLYEQYF. Written as DNA, the CDR3 is TGTGCCAGTAGTATGGCCGGGACCCTCTACGAGCAGTACTTC.

This clonotype was observed at least ten times. The rearrangement links TRBV2 to TRBJ1-5; D uncertain. Germline V gene data show CDR1 as SNHLY and CDR2 as FYNNEI. This CDR3 spans 12 amino acids. The germline V and J ends were trimmed by 3 bases and 4 bases, with 4 bases remaining between them. CDR3: CASSDGNQPQHF. The CDR3 coding sequence is TGTGCCAGCAGTGACGGGAATCAGCCCCAGCATTTT.

Details on this clonotype: This may come from a read error, since a much larger clone is one base off. The CDR3: CASSFNPTAGSGQETQYF. CDR3 sequence (DNA): TGCGCCAGCAGCTTCAACCCGACGGCGGGGTCAGGCCAAGAGACCCAGTACTTC. The V gene is TRBV5-1, the J gene TRBJ2-5, with a weak D call TRBD2 (6 bases). CDR1 SGHRS and CDR2 YFSETQ come from the germline V gene. This CDR3 has 18 amino acids. Trimming stripped 2 bases from V and 1 base from J, with 21 bases between.

The chain uses TRBV7-3 and TRBJ2-2; maybe TRBD2 (6 bases). V was clipped by 5 bases and J by 4 bases, with 17 bases between them. Looked up from germline, CDR1 is SGHTA and CDR2 is FQGTGA. The CDR3 is 16 residues long. The CDR3 bases are TGTGCCAGCAGCCCAAGCGGGCCCGTCGGCACCGGGGAGCTGTTTTTT. Residues: CASSPSGPVGTGELFF.

At least ten counts were recorded for this clonotype. The V gene is TRBV7-7, the J gene TRBJ2-5; D is possibly TRBD1 or TRBD2 (5 bases each). CDR1 SSHAT and CDR2 FNYEAQ come from the germline V gene (reference sequence). CDR3 length: 13 amino acids. V was clipped by 5 bases and J by 5 bases, with 12 bases between them. The CDR3 reads CASSPEGWETQYF. In DNA form, the CDR3 reads TGTGCCAGCAGCCCCGAGGGGTGGGAGACCCAGTACTTC.

This clonotype was recorded many times. This chain connects TRBV7-3 to TRBJ2-1, with D perhaps assigned TRBD1 or TRBD2 (5 bases each). V dropped 5 bases and J dropped 2 bases, with 19 bases sitting between them. Germline CDR1 reads SGHTA; CDR2 reads FQGTGA. The CDR3 length is 17 residues. CDR3: CASSLRKGPEAYNEQFF. CDR3 DNA: TGTGCCAGCAGCCTAAGGAAGGGGCCGGAGGCCTACAATGAGCAGTTCTTC.

This clonotype was detected ten times or more. The chain couples TRBV29-1 to TRBJ1-3; D call uncertain. Deletions cut 2 bases from V and 0 bases from J, with 5 bases between. The CDR3 covers 13 residues. Germline CDR1 reads SQVTM; CDR2 reads ANQGSEA. The CDR3 DNA sequence: TGCAGCGTTGAAATGTACTCTGGAAACACCATATATTTT. Translation gives CSVEMYSGNTIYF.

Details on this clonotype: A clone one base away is much larger, so this may be a read error. V is TRBV20-1 and J is TRBJ2-5, with D tentatively TRBD1 (5 bases). The CDR3 runs to 16 residues. Germline V lookup: CDR1 DFQATT, CDR2 SNEGSKA (reference sequence). The CDR3 protein is CSAENRIHSPQETQHF. Written as DNA, the CDR3 is TGCAGTGCCGAAAACAGGATCCACTCCCCCCAAGAGACCCAGCACTTC.

The sample holds many counts of this clonotype. The genes are TRBV11-1 and TRBJ2-3, with a weak D call TRBD2 (5 bases). V was pared by 7 bases and J by 5 bases, with 13 bases between. CDR1 is SGHAT, CDR2 FQDESV, per germline (reference sequence). The CDR3 runs to 13 residues. The CDR3 loop reads CASTPSRGDTQYF. DNA for the CDR3: TGTGCCAGCACCCCGTCCCGGGGAGATACGCAGTATTTT.

At least ten counts were recorded for this clonotype. The genes are TRBV6-2 or TRBV6-3 and TRBJ1-5; 11 bases match TRBD1. There are 18 residues in the CDR3. V lost 1 base to trimming and J lost 3 bases; unmatched junction nucleotides: 8. Germline lookup yields CDR1 MNHEY and CDR2 SVGEGT. The CDR3 here is CASSYYRDRGYINQPQHF. Written as DNA, the CDR3 is TGTGCCAGCAGTTACTACCGGGACAGGGGGTATATCAATCAGCCCCAGCATTTT.

The table lists this clonotype with many counts. The genes are TRBV12-3 or TRBV12-4 and TRBJ1-1, with 8 bases lining up with TRBD1. This CDR3 is built from 17 residues. With V trimmed by 3 bases and J by 1 base, 10 bases remained unmatched. CDR3 DNA: TGTGCCAGCAGTTTCGGGTGGGGGACAGGAAAGAACACTGAAGCTTTCTTT. Translated, it gives CASSFGWGTGKNTEAFF.

This clonotype was recorded many times. The chain has TRBV5-5 and TRBJ2-7, with 12 bases aligning to TRBD1. Looked up from germline, CDR1 is SGHKS and CDR2 is YYEKEE (reference sequence). This CDR3 comprises 16 residues. Trimming at V came to 4 bases and at J to 6 bases, leaving 11 bases not matched to a gene. CDR3 in amino acids: CASSPGTGGFKFEQYF. The CDR3 DNA reads TGTGCCAGCAGCCCGGGGACAGGGGGCTTTAAATTCGAGCAGTACTTC.

This clonotype was seen repeatedly, ten times or more. In nucleotides, the CDR3 is TGTGCCAGCAGCTTAGAGGGGACTAGCGTAGCAGATACGCAGTATTTT. This gives the protein CASSLEGTSVADTQYF. The chain links TRBV11-2 to TRBJ2-3, with 10 bases aligning to TRBD2. V shed 0 bases, J shed 4 bases, and the junction held 4 bases outside the gene matches. The CDR3 loop spans 16 amino acids. In germline, CDR1 is SGHAT, CDR2 FQNNGV.

As concerns this clonotype: A much larger clone differs from this one at a single base, so this may be a read error. The chain couples TRBV7-2 to TRBJ2-1; possible D gene TRBD2, 5 bases. This CDR3 has 14 residues. Germline lookup yields CDR1 SGHTA and CDR2 FQGNSA. Here the CDR3 DNA reads TGTGCCAGCAACTTAGTCCCGGGGTACAATGAGCAGTTCTTC. This sequence encodes CASNLVPGYNEQFF.

This clonotype was recorded many times. J is TRBJ2-3 and V is TRBV7-7, with 11 bases matching TRBD2. The CDR3 spans 16 residues. After removal of 5 bases from V and 6 bases from J, the junction contained 10 bases not matched to a gene. Germline CDR1 is SSHAT and CDR2 is FNYEAQ (reference sequence). This CDR3 is CASSPGSSGGTDTQYF. CDR3 DNA sequence: TGTGCCAGCAGCCCCGGCTCTAGCGGGGGGACGGATACGCAGTATTTT.

This clonotype appeared many times. The CDR3 sequence is CASSSSPGQGYTEAFF. The CDR3 region has the DNA TGTGCCAGCAGCTCTAGTCCGGGACAGGGCTACACTGAAGCTTTCTTT. The chain carries TRBV4-2 and TRBJ1-1; TRBD1 matches 9 bases. Losses at the gene ends were 5 bases for V and 3 bases for J; bases not matched to a gene: 10. The CDR3 has 16 residues. Germline lookup yields CDR1 LGHNA and CDR2 YNFKEQ.

This clonotype was recorded many times. The rearrangement links TRBV6-5 to TRBJ2-7; a possible D gene is TRBD2 (5 bases). The V gene's germline CDR1 is MNHEY and CDR2 SVGAGI. Trimming took off 5 bases at V and 1 base at J, with 9 bases between the two ends. The CDR3 runs 13 residues. The CDR3 region is CASSRAASYEQYF. The CDR3 coding sequence is TGTGCCAGCAGTCGAGCGGCGTCCTACGAGCAGTACTTC.

The table lists this clonotype with many counts. The genes are TRBV7-9 and TRBJ2-1; 8 positions match TRBD1. The germline V gene encodes CDR1 SEHNR and CDR2 FQNEAQ (reference sequence). V shed 0 bases and J 0 bases; nucleotides not matched to a gene: 4. This CDR3 has 17 residues. CDR3 in DNA: TGTGCCAGCAGCTTAGCTCAGGGGGCTTACTCCTACAATGAGCAGTTCTTC. This sequence encodes CASSLAQGAYSYNEQFF.

This clonotype has a count of ten or more. J is TRBJ2-7 and V is TRBV27, with D possibly being TRBD1 (6 bases). Per the germline V gene, CDR1 is MNHEY and CDR2 is SMNVEV (reference sequence). V was shortened by 4 bases and J by 0 bases, with 7 bases between the two germline ends. This CDR3 is 13 amino acids long. CDR3 region: CASSSDSSYEQYF. DNA for the CDR3: TGTGCCAGCAGTTCGGACAGCTCCTACGAGCAGTACTTC.

This clonotype was found many times. V and J are TRBV20-1 and TRBJ2-2; weak D call: TRBD1 (5 bases). V lost 3 bases, J lost 5 bases, and 16 bases lay in between. Germline loops: CDR1 DFQATT, CDR2 SNEGSKA (reference sequence). The CDR3 runs 15 residues. CDR3 nucleotides: TGCAGTGCTAGCGCCCTCCGGACACCGACCGGGGAGCTGTTTTTT. This translates into CSASALRTPTGELFF.

This clonotype was detected many times. This sequence joins TRBV3-1 and TRBJ2-5; weak D call: TRBD2 (5 bases). Per the germline V gene, CDR1 is LGHDT and CDR2 is YNNKEL (reference sequence). The V end was cut by 2 bases, the J end by 5 bases, with 6 bases between. This CDR3 is built from 12 residues. In DNA, the CDR3 is TGTGCCAGCAGCCAACCGGGGGAGACCCAGTACTTC. Translated, it gives CASSQPGETQYF.

Ten or more counts support this clonotype. The V and J genes are TRBV3-1 and TRBJ2-7; no clear D. Trimming pared 7 bases from V and 4 bases from J, leaving 8 bases between. This CDR3 contains 11 residues. The germline V gene has CDR1 LGHDT and CDR2 YNNKEL (reference sequence). The chain's CDR3 is CASTDRYEQYF. CDR3 nucleotide sequence: TGTGCCAGCACCGACCGGTACGAGCAGTACTTC.

This clonotype was detected ten times or more. The chain links TRBV6-5 to TRBJ2-7; 13 bases are a match to TRBD2. CDR3 length: 15 residues. CDR1 MNHEY and CDR2 SVGAGI come from the germline V gene. Germline trimming cut 5 bases from V and 6 bases from J; bases unmatched to any gene: 7. The CDR3 nucleotides are TGTGCCAGCAGTAGAGGACTAGCGGGAGATGGCGAGCAGTACTTC. This codes for CASSRGLAGDGEQYF.